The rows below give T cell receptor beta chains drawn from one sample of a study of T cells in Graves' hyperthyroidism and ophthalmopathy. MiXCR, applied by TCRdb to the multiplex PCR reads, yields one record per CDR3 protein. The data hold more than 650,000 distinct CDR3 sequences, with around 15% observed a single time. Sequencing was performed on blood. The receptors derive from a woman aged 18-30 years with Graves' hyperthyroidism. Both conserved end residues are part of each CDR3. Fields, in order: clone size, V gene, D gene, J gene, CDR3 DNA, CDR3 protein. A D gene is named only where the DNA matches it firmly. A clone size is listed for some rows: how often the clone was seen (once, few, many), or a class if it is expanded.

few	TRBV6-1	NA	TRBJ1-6	TGTGCCAGCAGTCCCCTTAAGTGGGGCCGGTCTTCACCCCTCCACTTT	CASSPLKWGRSSPLHF
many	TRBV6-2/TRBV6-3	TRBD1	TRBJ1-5	TGTGCCAGCTCCGGGACAGGCGGGCTTAGCAATCAGCCCCAGCATTTT	CASSGTGGLSNQPQHF
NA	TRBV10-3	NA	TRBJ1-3	TGTGCCATCAGCTCAGGTTCCGGAAACACCATATATTTT	CAISSGSGNTIYF
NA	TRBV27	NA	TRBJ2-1	TGTGCCAGCAGTGGACTGGGCCACAATGAGCAGTTCTTC	CASSGLGHNEQFF
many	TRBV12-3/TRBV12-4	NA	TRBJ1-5	TGTGCCAGCAGCCTCTGGGGCCAGCCCCAGCATTTT	CASSLWGQPQHF
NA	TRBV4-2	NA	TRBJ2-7	TGTGCCAGCAGCCAAGATCTTACTATCGGGGTGGTAGAGCAGTACTTC	CASSQDLTIGVVEQYF
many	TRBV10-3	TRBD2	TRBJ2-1	TGTGCCATCAGTGATTTAGCGGGAGGGAATGAGCAGTTCTTC	CAISDLAGGNEQFF
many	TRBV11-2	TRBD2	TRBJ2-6	TGTGCCAGCAGACTAGCGTACCTTACTAACTCTGGGGCCAACGTCCTGACTTTC	CASRLAYLTNSGANVLTF
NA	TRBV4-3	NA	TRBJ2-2	TGCGCCAGCAGCCAAGAAACGACGACGAGCACCGGGGAGCTGTTTTTT	CASSQETTTSTGELFF
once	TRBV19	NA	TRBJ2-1	TGTGCCAGTAGTATCCCCCGGGCGGCGTCCTACAATGAGCAGTTCTTC	CASSIPRAASYNEQFF
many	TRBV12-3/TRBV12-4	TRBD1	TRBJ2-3	TGTGCCAGCAGTTTAGGATGGACAGGGGGTCGCACAGATACGCAGTATTTT	CASSLGWTGGRTDTQYF
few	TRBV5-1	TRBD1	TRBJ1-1	TGCGCCAGCGTGGGGACAGGGGGGCCGAACACTGAAGCTTTCTTT	CASVGTGGPNTEAFF
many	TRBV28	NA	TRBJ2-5	TGTGCCAGCAGCCACCTCGGGACAAAGGCTGATACCGACGAGTACTTC	CASSHLGTKADTDEYF
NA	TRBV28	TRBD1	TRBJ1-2	TGTGCCAGCAGTTTCGTGCAGGGGGTCGGCAGCACCTTC	CASSFVQGVGSTF
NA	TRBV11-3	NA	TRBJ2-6	TGTGCCAGCAGCCTAAGTCAGCGTTCGGGCCCCCTGGCTGGGGCCAACGTCCTGACTTTC	CASSLSQRSGPLAGANVLTF
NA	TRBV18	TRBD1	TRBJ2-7	TGTGCCAGTCGGGGGACAGGGGATCCCTACGAGCAGTACTTC	CASRGTGDPYEQYF
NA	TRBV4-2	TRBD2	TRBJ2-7	TGTGCCAGCAGCCAAACTAGCGGGAGCCGCTCCTACGAGCAGTACTTC	CASSQTSGSRSYEQYF
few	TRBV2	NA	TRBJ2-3	TGTGCCAGCAGAGCCCGGAAGCTCGATACGCAGTATTTT	CASRARKLDTQYF
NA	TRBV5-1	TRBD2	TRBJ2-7	TGCGCCAGCGGATTAGCGGGAGGAGCTACCTACGAGCAGTACTTC	CASGLAGGATYEQYF
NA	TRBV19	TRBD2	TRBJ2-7	TGTGCCAGTAGTATCGCTAGCGGGTCCTACGAGCAGTACTTC	CASSIASGSYEQYF
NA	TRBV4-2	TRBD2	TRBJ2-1	TGTGCCAGCAGCCAAACTAGCGGGACTAATGAGCAGTTCTTC	CASSQTSGTNEQFF
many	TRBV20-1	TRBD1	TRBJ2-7	TGCAGTGGCCTAAGGGGCGGACAGGGCGAGCAGTACTTC	CSGLRGGQGEQYF
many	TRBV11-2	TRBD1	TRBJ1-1	TGTGCCAGCAGCTTAGTGGGACAGGCTCTTAACACTGAAGCTTTCTTT	CASSLVGQALNTEAFF
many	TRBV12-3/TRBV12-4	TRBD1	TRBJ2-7	TGTGCCAGCAGTTTTTCGGGACAGGGCTACGAGCAGTACTTC	CASSFSGQGYEQYF
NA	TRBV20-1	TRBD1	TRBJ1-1	TGCAGTGCCGCTACAGGGGCGGGAGCTTTCTTT	CSAATGAGAFF
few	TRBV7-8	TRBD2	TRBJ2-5	TGTGCCAGCAGCTTTTGGGAAACACTAGCGGTAGATCAAGAGACCCAGTACTTC	CASSFWETLAVDQETQYF
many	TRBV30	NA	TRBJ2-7	TGTGCCTGGAGCCCCCTCTACGAGCAGTACTTC	CAWSPLYEQYF
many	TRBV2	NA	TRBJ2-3	TGTGCCAGCAGGGTGCGAGATACGCAGTATTTT	CASRVRDTQYF
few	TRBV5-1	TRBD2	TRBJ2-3	TGCGCCAGCAAAAGGACTAGCGCCACAGATACGCAGTATTTT	CASKRTSATDTQYF
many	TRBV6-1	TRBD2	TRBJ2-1	TGTGCCAGCATCAAAAGGGCCCTAGCGGGGACCTACAATGAGCAGTTCTTC	CASIKRALAGTYNEQFF
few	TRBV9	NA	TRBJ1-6	TGTGCCAGCAGCGTAGGCTGGGCAGGGACGCATTCACCCCTCCACTTT	CASSVGWAGTHSPLHF
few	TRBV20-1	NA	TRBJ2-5	TGCAGTGCTGACCTCGAAGGGCCGGGGGAGACCCAGTACTTC	CSADLEGPGETQYF
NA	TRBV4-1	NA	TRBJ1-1	TGCGCCAGCAGCCAAGCGCAGACAGGGAACACTGAAGCTTTCTTT	CASSQAQTGNTEAFF
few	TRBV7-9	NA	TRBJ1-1	TGTGCCAGCGTGGGCCTGAACACTGAAGCTTTCTTT	CASVGLNTEAFF
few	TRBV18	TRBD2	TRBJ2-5	TGTGCCAGCTCACCTATAGCGGGAGGGGAAGAGACCCAGTACTTC	CASSPIAGGEETQYF
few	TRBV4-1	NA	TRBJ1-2	TGCGCCAGCAGCGCAGGGACTTCCTACTATGGCTACACCTTC	CASSAGTSYYGYTF
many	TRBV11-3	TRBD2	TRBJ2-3	TGTGCCAGCAGCTCCTCCCTAGCGGGAGGGGCAGATACGCAGTATTTT	CASSSSLAGGADTQYF
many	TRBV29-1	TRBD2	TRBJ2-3	TGCAGCGTTTCGGGACTAGCGGTCACAGATACGCAGTATTTT	CSVSGLAVTDTQYF
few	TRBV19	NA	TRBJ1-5	TGTGCCAGTAGTATAGCCCCTATACAGGGCTATAGCAATCAGCCCCAGCATTTT	CASSIAPIQGYSNQPQHF
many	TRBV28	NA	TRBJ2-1	TGTGCCAGCAGGCGTCAGGGAAAGGGCAATGAGCAGTTCTTC	CASRRQGKGNEQFF
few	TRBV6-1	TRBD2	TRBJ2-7	TGTGCCAGCATCCCCCGAGTTCCGGGACTAGCGGGACCATACGAGCAGTACTTC	CASIPRVPGLAGPYEQYF
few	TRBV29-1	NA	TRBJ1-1	TGCAGCGTTGATATGGGTGGGACTGAAGCTTTCTTT	CSVDMGGTEAFF
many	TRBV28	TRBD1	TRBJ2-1	TGTGCCAGCAGTACCCCTGGGACAGGCTCTACGAATGAGCAGTTCTTC	CASSTPGTGSTNEQFF
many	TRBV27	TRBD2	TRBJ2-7	TGTGCCAGCAGTAAGGATAGCGGGCTCTCCTACGAGCAGTACTTC	CASSKDSGLSYEQYF
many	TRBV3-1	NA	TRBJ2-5	TGTGCCAGCAGCCAAGAGAGATGGGGGCGAGAGACCCAGTACTTC	CASSQERWGRETQYF
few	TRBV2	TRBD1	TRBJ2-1	TGTGCCAGCAGAGACGCTACAGGGGCCTCCTACAATGAGCAGTTCTTC	CASRDATGASYNEQFF
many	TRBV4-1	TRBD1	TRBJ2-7	TGCGCCAGCGGACTGGGTTGGGACAGGGACTACGAGCAGTACTTC	CASGLGWDRDYEQYF
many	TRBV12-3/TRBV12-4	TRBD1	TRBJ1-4	TGTGCCAGCAGTCCCGGACAGGGGAGCGAAAAACTGTTTTTT	CASSPGQGSEKLFF
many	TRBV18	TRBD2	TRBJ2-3	TGTGCCAGCTCAGTAGCGGGTGTCGCAGATACGCAGTATTTT	CASSVAGVADTQYF
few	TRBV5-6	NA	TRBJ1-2	TGTGCCAGCATCCAGACAGGACGAACGGAATATGGCTACACCTTC	CASIQTGRTEYGYTF
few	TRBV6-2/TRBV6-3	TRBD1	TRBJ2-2	TGTGCCAGCAGTAAAGACAGGGTGAACACCGGGGAGCTGTTTTTT	CASSKDRVNTGELFF
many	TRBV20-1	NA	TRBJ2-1	TGCAGTGCTAGAGTAACTTATTACAATGAGCAGTTCTTC	CSARVTYYNEQFF
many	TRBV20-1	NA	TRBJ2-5	TGCAGTGCTAGAGACAGGTGGTTGGAGACCCAGTACTTC	CSARDRWLETQYF
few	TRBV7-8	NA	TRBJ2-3	TGTGCCAGCAGCCGAGATCAGGGCACAGATACGCAGTATTTT	CASSRDQGTDTQYF
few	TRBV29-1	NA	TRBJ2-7	TGCAGCGTAGGAGGAGGGACAGACTCCTACGAGCAGTACTTC	CSVGGGTDSYEQYF
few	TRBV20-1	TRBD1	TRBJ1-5	TGCAGTGCTAGGTCGGGCAGGGGGCTTTATAGCAATCAGCCCCAGCATTTT	CSARSGRGLYSNQPQHF
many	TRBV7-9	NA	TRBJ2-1	TGTGCCAGCAGCTTAGGATCCGAGCAGTTCTTC	CASSLGSEQFF
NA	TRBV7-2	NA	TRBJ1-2	TGTGCCAGCAGCTTCGGACAGAGCTATGGCTACACCTTC	CASSFGQSYGYTF
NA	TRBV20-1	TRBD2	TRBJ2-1	TGCAGTGCTGCGGGGGGAGGTACGGTTGAGCAGTTCTTC	CSAAGGGTVEQFF
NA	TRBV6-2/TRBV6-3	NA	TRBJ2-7	TGTGCCAGCAGTTTACAGGACCACTACGAGCAGTACTTC	CASSLQDHYEQYF